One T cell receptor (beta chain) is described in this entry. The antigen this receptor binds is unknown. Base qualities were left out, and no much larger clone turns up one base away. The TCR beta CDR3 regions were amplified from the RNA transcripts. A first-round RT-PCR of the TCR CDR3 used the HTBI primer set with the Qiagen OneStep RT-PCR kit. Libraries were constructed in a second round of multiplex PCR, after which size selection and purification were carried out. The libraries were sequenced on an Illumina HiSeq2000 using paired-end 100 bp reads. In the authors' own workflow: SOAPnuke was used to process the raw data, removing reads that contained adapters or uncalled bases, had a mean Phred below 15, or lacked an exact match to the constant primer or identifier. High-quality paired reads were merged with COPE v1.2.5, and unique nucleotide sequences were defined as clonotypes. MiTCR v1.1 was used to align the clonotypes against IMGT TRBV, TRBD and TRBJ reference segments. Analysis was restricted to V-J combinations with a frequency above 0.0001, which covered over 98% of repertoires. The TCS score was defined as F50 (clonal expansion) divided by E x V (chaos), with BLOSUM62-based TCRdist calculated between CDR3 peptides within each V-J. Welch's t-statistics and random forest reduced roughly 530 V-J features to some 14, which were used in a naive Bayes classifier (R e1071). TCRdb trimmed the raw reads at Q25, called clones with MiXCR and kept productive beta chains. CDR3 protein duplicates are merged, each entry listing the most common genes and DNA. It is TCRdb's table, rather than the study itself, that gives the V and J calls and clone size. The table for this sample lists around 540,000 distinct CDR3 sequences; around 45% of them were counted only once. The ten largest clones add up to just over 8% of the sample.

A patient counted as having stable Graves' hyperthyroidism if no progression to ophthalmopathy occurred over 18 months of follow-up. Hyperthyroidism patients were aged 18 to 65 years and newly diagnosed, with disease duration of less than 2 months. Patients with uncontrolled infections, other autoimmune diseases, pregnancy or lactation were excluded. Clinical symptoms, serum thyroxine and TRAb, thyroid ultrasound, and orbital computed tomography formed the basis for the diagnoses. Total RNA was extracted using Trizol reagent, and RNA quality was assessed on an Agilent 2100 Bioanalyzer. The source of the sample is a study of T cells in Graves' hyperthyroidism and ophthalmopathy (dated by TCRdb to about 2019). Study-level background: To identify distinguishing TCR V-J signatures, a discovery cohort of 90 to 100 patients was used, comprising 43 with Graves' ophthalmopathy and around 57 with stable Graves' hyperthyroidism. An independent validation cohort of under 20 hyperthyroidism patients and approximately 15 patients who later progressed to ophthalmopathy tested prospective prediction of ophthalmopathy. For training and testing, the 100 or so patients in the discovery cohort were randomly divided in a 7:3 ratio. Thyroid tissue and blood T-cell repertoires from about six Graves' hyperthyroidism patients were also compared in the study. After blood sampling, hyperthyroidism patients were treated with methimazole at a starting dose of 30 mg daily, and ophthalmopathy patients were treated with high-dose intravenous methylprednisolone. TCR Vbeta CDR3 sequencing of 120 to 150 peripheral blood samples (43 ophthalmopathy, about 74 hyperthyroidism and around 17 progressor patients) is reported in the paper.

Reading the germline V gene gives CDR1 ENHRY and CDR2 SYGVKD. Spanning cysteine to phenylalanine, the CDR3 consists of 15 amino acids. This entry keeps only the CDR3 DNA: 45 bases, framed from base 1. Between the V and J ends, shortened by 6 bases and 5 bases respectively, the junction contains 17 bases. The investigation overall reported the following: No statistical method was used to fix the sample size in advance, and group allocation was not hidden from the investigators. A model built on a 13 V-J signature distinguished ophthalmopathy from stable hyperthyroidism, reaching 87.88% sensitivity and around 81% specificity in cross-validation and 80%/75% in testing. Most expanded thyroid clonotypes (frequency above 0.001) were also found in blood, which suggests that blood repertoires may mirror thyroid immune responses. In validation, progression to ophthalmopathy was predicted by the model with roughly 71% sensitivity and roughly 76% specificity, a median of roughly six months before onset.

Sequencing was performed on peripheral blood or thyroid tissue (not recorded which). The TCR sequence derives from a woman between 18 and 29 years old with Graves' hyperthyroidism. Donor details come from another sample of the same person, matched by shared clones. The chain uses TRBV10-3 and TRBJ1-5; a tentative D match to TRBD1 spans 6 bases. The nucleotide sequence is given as TGTGCCATCAGCACCGGGACAATGCTGGATCAGCCCCAGCATTTT. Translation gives CAISTGTMLDQPQHF.